This T cell receptor (beta chain) was sequenced for a study of CD8 T cells in Susac syndrome. The RNA input was roughly 0.45 to 1 ug, and it was reverse transcribed with random hexamers. Using its own MiXCR run on the immunoSEQ multiplex PCR reads, TCRdb lists one record per CDR3 protein. This sample has fewer than 95,000 distinct CDR3 sequences; roughly 96% occur once, and the top ten carry 0.62%. The length of the CDR3 is 15 residues. The junction had 3 bases not matched to a gene; V was cut back by 5 bases and J by 2 bases. Germline CDR1 reads MNHEY; CDR2 reads SVGAGI. The material sequenced was CD8+ T cells from PBMCs. The source is a human donor with Susac syndrome. The chain recombines TRBV6-5 with TRBJ2-3; TRBD1 agrees at 11 bases. Here the CDR3 DNA reads TGTGCCAGCAGTCGAGGACAGGGGGCCACAGATACGCAGTATTTT. This gives the protein CASSRGQGATDTQYF.